The clone carrying this TCR beta chain was seen a single time. Its antigen is as yet unknown. Germline values: CDR1 MDHEN, CDR2 SYDVKM. There are 13 residues in the CDR3. V dropped 6 bases and J dropped 0 bases, with 9 bases sitting between them. Surgery without prior neoadjuvant therapy was the treatment of the selected pancreatic ductal adenocarcinoma patients. The method was immunoSEQ multiplex PCR; TCRdb's version includes in-frame clones alone and lacks a portion of them. The sample holds roughly 100,000 clones, nearly 95% seen once. These data originate in a study of T cells in pancreatic ductal adenocarcinoma. General study points: Tumor-versus-blood clonality comparisons may be biased toward lower tumor diversity. Tumor samples had fewer productive templates and about 8-fold fewer unique clonotypes than blood. Tumor and blood clonality did not differ significantly, about 0.112 versus 0.072. Results skew toward the minority of patients with early-stage disease.

Input material: PBMCs. The chain is built from TRBV28 and TRBJ2-7; D possibly corresponds to TRBD1 (5 bases). This sequence was found in a human donor with pancreatic ductal adenocarcinoma. CDR3 region: CASSIDSSYEQYF. The CDR3 bases are TGTGCCAGCAGCATTGACAGCTCCTACGAGCAGTACTTC.